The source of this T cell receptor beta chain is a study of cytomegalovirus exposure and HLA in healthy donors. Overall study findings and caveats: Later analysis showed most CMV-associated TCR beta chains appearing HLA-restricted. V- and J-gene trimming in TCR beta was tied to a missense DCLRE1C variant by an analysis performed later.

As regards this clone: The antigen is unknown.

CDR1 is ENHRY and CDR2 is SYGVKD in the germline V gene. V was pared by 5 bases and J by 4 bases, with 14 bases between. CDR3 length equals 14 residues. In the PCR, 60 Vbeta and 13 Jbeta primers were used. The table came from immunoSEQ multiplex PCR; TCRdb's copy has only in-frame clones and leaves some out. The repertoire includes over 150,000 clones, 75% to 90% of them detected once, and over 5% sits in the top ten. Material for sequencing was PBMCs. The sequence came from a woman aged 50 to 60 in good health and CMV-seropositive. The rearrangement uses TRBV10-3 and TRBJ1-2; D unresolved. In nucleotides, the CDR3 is TGTGCCATCAGTAATCCGGGAATCGGCTATGGCTACACCTTC. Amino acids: CAISNPGIGYGYTF.